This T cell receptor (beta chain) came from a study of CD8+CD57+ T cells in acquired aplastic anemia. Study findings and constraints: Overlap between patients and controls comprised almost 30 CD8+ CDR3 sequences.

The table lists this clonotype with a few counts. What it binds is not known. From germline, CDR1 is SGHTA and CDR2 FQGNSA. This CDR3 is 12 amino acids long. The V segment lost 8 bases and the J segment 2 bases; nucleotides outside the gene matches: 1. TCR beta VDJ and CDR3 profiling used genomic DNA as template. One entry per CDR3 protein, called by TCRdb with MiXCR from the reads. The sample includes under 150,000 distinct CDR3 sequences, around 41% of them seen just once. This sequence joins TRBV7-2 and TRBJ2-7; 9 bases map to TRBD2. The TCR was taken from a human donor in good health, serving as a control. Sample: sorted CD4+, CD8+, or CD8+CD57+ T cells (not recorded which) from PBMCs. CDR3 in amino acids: CASVAGAYEQYF. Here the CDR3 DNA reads TGTGCCAGCGTAGCGGGAGCCTACGAGCAGTACTTC. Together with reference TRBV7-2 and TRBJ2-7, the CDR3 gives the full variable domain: GAGVSQSPSNKVTEKGKDVELRCDPISGHTALYWYRQSLGQGLEFLIYFQGNSAPDKSGLPSDRFSAERTGGSVSTLTIQRTQQEDSAVYLCASVAGAYEQYFGPGTRLTVT.